The entry below gives a single TCR beta chain sequence along with its context. This entry is derived from a study of blood T cell repertoires in COVID-19. This CDR3 comprises 15 residues. The germline gives CDR1 LGHDT, CDR2 YNNKEL (reference sequence). V lost 1 base and J lost 4; bases outside the gene matches: 5. TCRdb keeps only in-frame clones here, not all; method: immunoSEQ multiplex PCR. The sample yields fewer than 200,000 clones, 65% to 85% seen once. The sequenced material came from PBMCs or T cells enriched from blood (not recorded which). The chain has TRBV3-1 (or the pseudogene TRBV3-2) and TRBJ1-2; 8 bases agree with TRBD1. The source of this sequence is a woman aged 45-60 years in a cohort exposed to, infected with or recovered from COVID-19 (not recorded which). The CDR3 loop reads CASSQVGQDRYGYTF. The DNA of the CDR3 is TGTGCCAGCAGCCAAGTGGGACAGGATCGCTATGGCTACACCTTC.